The clone carrying this T cell receptor beta chain has a count of ten or more. Antigen specificity is unknown. From the 5' RACE reads, TCRdb called clonotypes with MiXCR, one entry per CDR3 protein. The table has fewer than 90,000 distinct CDR3 sequences, 5.2% seen once; the top ten hold around 7%. The entry originates in a study of neurological immune-mediated disorders. Findings and limits, study-wide: According to phylogenetic grouping, one related-CDR3 cluster, a possible signature, contained the repertoires of 18 of 34 multiple sclerosis patients. There was no association between the multiple sclerosis repertoire cluster and any clinical or MRI feature. Private repertoires in all groups were suggested, as expanded clones shared no CDR3 amino acid sequences across subjects.

Sequencing input: PBMCs. The sequence came from a man aged 18 to 29 with multiple sclerosis.

For the CDR3, the DNA is TGCAGTGCTAGAGCCCCGGGACTAGTGACGCGCGGGAACATTCAGTACTTC. Translation gives CSARAPGLVTRGNIQYF. V gene TRBV20-1 combines with J gene TRBJ2-4, with 8 positions matching TRBD2. The CDR3 is 17 amino acids. V gave up 1 base and J gave up 7 bases; unmatched junction bases: 15. Germline CDR1 DFQATT, CDR2 SNEGSKA (reference sequence).